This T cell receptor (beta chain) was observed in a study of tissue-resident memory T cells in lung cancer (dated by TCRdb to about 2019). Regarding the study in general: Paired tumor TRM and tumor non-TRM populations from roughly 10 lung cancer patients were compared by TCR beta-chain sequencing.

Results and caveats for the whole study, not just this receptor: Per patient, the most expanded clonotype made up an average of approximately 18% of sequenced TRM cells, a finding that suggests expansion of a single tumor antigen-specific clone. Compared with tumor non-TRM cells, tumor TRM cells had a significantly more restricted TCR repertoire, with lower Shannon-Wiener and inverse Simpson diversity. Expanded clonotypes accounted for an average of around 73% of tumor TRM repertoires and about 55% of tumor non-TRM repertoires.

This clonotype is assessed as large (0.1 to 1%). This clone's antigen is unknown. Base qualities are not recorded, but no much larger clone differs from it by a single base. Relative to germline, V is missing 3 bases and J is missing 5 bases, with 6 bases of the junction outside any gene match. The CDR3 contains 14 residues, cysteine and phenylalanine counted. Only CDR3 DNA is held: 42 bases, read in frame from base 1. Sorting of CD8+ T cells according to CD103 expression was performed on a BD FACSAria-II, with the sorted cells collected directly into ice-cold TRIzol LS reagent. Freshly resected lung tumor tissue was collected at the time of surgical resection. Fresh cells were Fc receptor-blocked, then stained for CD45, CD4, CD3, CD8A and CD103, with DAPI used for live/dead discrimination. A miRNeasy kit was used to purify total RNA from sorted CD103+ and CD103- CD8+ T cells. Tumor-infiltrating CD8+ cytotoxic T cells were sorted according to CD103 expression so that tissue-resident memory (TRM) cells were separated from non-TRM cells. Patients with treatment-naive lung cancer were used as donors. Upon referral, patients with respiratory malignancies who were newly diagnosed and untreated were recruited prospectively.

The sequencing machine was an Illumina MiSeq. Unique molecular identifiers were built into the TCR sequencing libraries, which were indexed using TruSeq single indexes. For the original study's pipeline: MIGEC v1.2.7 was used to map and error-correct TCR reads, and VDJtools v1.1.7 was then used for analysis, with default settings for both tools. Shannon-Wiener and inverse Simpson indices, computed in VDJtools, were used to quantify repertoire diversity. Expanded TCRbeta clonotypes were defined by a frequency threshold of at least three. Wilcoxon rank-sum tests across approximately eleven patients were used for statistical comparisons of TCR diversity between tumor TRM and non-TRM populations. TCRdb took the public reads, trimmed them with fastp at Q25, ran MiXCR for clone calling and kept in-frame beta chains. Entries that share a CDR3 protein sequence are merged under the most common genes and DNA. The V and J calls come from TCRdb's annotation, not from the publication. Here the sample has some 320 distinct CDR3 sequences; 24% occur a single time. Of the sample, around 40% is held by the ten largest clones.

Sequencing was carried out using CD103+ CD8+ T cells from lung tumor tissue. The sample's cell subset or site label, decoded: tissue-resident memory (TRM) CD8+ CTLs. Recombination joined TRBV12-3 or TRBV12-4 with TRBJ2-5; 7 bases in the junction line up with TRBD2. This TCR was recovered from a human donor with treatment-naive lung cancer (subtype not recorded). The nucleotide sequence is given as TGTGCCAGCAGTTTTCCGTCGCGGGAGGAGACCCAGTACTTC. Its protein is CASSFPSREETQYF.